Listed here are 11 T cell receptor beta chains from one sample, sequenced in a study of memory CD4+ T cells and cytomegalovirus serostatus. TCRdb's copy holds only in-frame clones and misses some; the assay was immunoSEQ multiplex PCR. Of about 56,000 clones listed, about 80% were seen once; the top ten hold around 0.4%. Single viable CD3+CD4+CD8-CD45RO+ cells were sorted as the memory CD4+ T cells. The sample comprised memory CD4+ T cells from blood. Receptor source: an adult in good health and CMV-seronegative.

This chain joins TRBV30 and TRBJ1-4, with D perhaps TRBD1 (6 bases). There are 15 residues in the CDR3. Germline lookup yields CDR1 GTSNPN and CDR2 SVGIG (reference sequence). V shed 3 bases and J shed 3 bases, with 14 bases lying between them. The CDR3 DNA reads TGTGCCTGGAGCCTAGGGGCAGGGGCTAATGAAAAACTGTTTTTT. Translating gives CAWSLGAGANEKLFF.

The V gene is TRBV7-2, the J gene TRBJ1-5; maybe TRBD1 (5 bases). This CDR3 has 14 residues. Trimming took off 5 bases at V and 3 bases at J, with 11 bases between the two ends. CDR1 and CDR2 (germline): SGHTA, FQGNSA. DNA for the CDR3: TGTGCCAGCAGCCCTGGGGGGTTCAATCAGCCCCAGCATTTT. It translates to CASSPGGFNQPQHF.

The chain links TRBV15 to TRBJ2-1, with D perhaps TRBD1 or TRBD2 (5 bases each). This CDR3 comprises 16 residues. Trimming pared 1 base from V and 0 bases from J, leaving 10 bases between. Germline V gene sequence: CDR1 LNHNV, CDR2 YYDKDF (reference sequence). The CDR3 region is CATSRVWGSSYNEQFF. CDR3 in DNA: TGTGCCACCAGCAGAGTGTGGGGGAGCTCCTACAATGAGCAGTTCTTC.

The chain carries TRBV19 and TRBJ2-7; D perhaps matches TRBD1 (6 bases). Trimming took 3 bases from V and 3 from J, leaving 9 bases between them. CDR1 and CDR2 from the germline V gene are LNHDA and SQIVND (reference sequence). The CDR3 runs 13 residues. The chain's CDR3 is CASSIGGSYEQYF. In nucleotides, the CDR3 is TGTGCCAGTAGTATTGGGGGCAGCTACGAGCAGTACTTC.

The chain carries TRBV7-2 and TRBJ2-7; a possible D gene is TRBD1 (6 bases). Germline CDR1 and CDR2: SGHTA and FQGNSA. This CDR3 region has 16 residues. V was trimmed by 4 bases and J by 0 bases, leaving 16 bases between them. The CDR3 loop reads CASSWGFGRGSYEQYF. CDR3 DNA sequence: TGTGCCAGCAGCTGGGGCTTTGGCAGGGGCTCCTACGAGCAGTACTTC.

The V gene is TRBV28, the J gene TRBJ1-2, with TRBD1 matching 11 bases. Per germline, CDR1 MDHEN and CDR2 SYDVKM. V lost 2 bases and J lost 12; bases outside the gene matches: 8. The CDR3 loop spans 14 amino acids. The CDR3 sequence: CASSLGTGGLPHTF. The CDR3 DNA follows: TGTGCCAGCAGTTTAGGGACAGGGGGTCTTCCCCACACCTTC.

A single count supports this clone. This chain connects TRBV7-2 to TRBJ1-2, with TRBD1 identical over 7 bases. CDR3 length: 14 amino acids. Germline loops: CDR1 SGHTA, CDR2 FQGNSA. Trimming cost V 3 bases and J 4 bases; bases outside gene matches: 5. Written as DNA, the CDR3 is TGTGCCAGCAGCTTTGGACAGGCCAGCTATGGCTACACCTTC. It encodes CASSFGQASYGYTF.

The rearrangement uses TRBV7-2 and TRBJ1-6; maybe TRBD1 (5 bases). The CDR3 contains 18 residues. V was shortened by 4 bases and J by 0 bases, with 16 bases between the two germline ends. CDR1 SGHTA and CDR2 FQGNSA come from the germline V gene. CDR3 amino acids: CASSSEIGGSSYNSPLHF. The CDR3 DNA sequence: TGTGCCAGCAGCTCAGAAATTGGGGGTAGCTCCTATAATTCACCCCTCCACTTT.

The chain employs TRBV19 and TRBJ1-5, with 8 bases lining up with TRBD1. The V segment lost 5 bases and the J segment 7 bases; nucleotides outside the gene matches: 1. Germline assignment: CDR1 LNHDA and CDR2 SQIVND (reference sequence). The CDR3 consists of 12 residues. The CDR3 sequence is CASSPGGQPQHF. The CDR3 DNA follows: TGTGCCAGTAGTCCAGGGGGCCAGCCCCAGCATTTT.

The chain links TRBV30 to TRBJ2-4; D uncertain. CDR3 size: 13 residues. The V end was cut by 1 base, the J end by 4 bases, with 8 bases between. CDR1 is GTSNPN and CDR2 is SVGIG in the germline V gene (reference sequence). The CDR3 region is CAWSAGVKNIQYF. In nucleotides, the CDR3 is TGTGCCTGGAGTGCTGGAGTGAAAAACATTCAGTACTTC.

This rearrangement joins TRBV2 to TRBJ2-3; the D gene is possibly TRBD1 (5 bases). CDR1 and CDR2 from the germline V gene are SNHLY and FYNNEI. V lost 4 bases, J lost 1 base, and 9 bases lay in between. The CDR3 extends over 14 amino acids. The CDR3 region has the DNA TGTGCCAGCAGTGGCAGGGCCGGCACAGATACGCAGTATTTT. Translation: CASSGRAGTDTQYF.